The next 32 T cell receptor beta chains were all read from a single sample in a study of cytomegalovirus exposure and HLA in healthy donors. The protocol was immunoSEQ multiplex PCR, while the TCRdb copy is restricted to in-frame clones and leaves out a portion. The sample holds more than 65,000 clones, about 92% seen once. The specimen was PBMCs. Receptor source: a young man in good health and CMV-seronegative.

CDR3 sequence: CASSYYGWGENEQFF. CDR3 DNA sequence: TGTGCCAGCAGTTACTACGGTTGGGGAGAAAATGAGCAGTTCTTC. The rearrangement uses TRBV6-5 and TRBJ2-1, with D possibly being TRBD2 (5 bases). The CDR3 sequence is 15 residues long. The V end was cut by 1 base, the J end by 7 bases, with 14 bases between. Germline-derived CDR1 and CDR2 are MNHEY and SVGAGI.

The chain carries TRBV10-3 and TRBJ2-3, with TRBD1 matching 9 bases. Germline V gene sequence: CDR1 ENHRY, CDR2 SYGVKD. There are 16 residues in the CDR3. Germline trimming cut 6 bases from V and 0 bases from J; bases unmatched to any gene: 7. CDR3 loop: CAIRSLTGGSTDTQYF. The CDR3 bases are TGTGCCATCAGGTCCCTCACAGGGGGCAGCACAGATACGCAGTATTTT.

This clone was counted once. The V gene is TRBV7-3, the J gene TRBJ2-2; TRBD2 agrees at 9 bases. The germline gives CDR1 SGHTA, CDR2 FQGTGA. CDR3 length: 18 residues. V lost 4 bases and J lost 5; bases outside the gene matches: 14. The CDR3 coding sequence is TGTGCCAGCAGCTGGGCACCCTTTAGCGGGAGTGGGACCGGGGAGCTGTTTTTT. Translation: CASSWAPFSGSGTGELFF.

The chain couples TRBV18 to TRBJ2-2, with D perhaps TRBD1 (6 bases). CDR1 KGHSH and CDR2 LQKENI come from the germline V gene. The CDR3 is made up of 15 amino acids. V lost 4 bases to trimming and J lost 3 bases, with 12 bases between them. This chain's CDR3 is CASSLDRPDTGELFF. CDR3 nucleotide sequence: TGTGCCAGCTCACTCGACAGGCCCGACACCGGGGAGCTGTTTTTT.

The chain joins TRBV18 to TRBJ2-7; D is perhaps TRBD1 (6 bases). The CDR3 consists of 14 residues. Germline CDR1 is KGHSH and CDR2 is LQKENI. V lost 1 base to trimming and J lost 1 base, with 8 bases between them. The CDR3 loop reads CASSPLTGSYEQYF. In DNA, the CDR3 is TGTGCCAGCTCACCACTTACAGGGTCCTACGAGCAGTACTTC.

V gene TRBV27 combines with J gene TRBJ2-2; possibly TRBD2 for D (5 bases). Germline CDR1 reads MNHEY; CDR2 reads SMNVEV (reference sequence). Trimming left V 6 bases short and J 6 bases short, with 20 bases between. The CDR3 length is 16 residues. DNA of the CDR3: TGTGCCAGCAGCCCTCACACTAGGAGCCGGGCCGGGGAGCTGTTTTTT. Amino acids: CASSPHTRSRAGELFF.

The rearrangement uses TRBV4-1 and TRBJ1-5, with no clear D. Trimming took off 0 bases at V and 1 base at J, with 7 bases between the two ends. Germline loops: CDR1 MGHRA, CDR2 YSYEKL. The CDR3 has 15 amino acids. CDR3 amino acids: CASSQDVGSNQPQHF. CDR3 DNA: TGCGCCAGCAGCCAAGATGTGGGCAGCAATCAGCCCCAGCATTTT.

The rearrangement joins TRBV12-5 to TRBJ2-7; D remains unclear. Germline CDR1 and CDR2: LGHNT and FRNRAP. This CDR3 has 12 residues. V shed 1 base and J shed 2 bases, with 3 bases lying between them. The CDR3 is CASGLATYEQYF. CDR3 bases: TGTGCTAGTGGTTTGGCCACCTACGAGCAGTACTTC.

This rearrangement joins TRBV6-5 to TRBJ2-3; possibly TRBD1 for D (5 bases). Deletions cut 6 bases from V and 2 bases from J, with 15 bases between. CDR1 and CDR2 from the germline V gene are MNHEY and SVGAGI. CDR3 length: 15 amino acids. CDR3 nucleotides: TGTGCCAGCAGACGACAGTCCCTCCTCACAGATACGCAGTATTTT. Residues: CASRRQSLLTDTQYF.

CDR3 nucleotides: TGTGCCAGCAGCTTGGTTATGTTCTCTGGGGCCAACGTCCTGACTTTC. Protein product: CASSLVMFSGANVLTF. The rearrangement joins TRBV5-8 to TRBJ2-6; D gene ambiguous. The CDR3 is 16 residues long. The germline V gene has CDR1 SGHTS and CDR2 YDEGEE. V gave up 0 bases and J gave up 0 bases, with 7 bases separating them.

This clone showed up just a few times. The chain combines TRBV6-1 with TRBJ2-2; 12 bases are a match to TRBD2. The germline CDR1 and CDR2 sequences are MNHNS and SASEGT. With V trimmed by 7 bases and J by 5 bases, 5 bases remained unmatched. This CDR3 has 15 amino acids. The CDR3 is CASKRTSGETGELFF. CDR3 in DNA: TGTGCCAGCAAACGGACTAGCGGGGAGACCGGGGAGCTGTTTTTT.

Only one count was recorded for this clone. The V and J genes are TRBV5-4 and TRBJ2-1; TRBD1 matches at 7 bases. With V trimmed by 4 bases and J by 7 bases, 8 bases remained unmatched. The CDR3 length is 14 residues. Germline V gene lookup returns CDR1 SGHNT and CDR2 YYREEE (reference sequence). In DNA, the CDR3 is TGTGCCAGCAGCAACACAGGGGCGCGAAATGAGCAGTTCTTC. This encodes CASSNTGARNEQFF.

CDR3 amino acids: CASSPRTTGYVAEAFF. The CDR3 DNA is TGCGCCAGCAGCCCACGGACCACAGGGTATGTAGCTGAAGCTTTCTTT. The chain is built from TRBV5-1 and TRBJ1-1; TRBD1 might be the D (6 bases). CDR1 SGHRS and CDR2 YFSETQ come from the germline V gene. This CDR3 comprises 16 residues. Trimming removed 4 bases at V and 6 bases at J, with 22 bases between. Complete variable domain (other parts from reference TRBV5-1 and TRBJ1-1): KAGVTQTPRYLIKTRGQQVTLSCSPISGHRSVSWYQQTPGQGLQFLFEYFSETQRNKGNFPGRFSGRQFSNSRSEMNVSTLELGDSALYLCASSPRTTGYVAEAFFGQGTRLTVV.

This clone was observed a few times. This sequence joins TRBV19 and TRBJ2-7; weak D call: TRBD1 (5 bases). V lost 6 bases and J 2 bases, leaving 14 bases between the germline ends. Germline CDR1 LNHDA, CDR2 SQIVND (reference sequence). The CDR3 runs 14 residues. The CDR3 region is CASSFAQGPYEQYF. CDR3 DNA: TGTGCCAGTAGCTTTGCCCAGGGTCCCTACGAGCAGTACTTC.

The chain joins TRBV18 to TRBJ2-3, with D hard to call. CDR1 and CDR2 from the germline V gene are KGHSH and LQKENI. This CDR3 contains 14 residues. Trimming took off 0 bases at V and 6 bases at J, with 10 bases between the two ends. The CDR3: CASSPPSLEDTQYF. CDR3 coding DNA: TGTGCCAGCTCACCACCCTCGTTAGAGGATACGCAGTATTTT.

This chain's CDR3 is CASSDPGTGDGELFF. CDR3 DNA sequence: TGCGCCAGCAGTGACCCCGGGACAGGGGACGGGGAGCTGTTTTTT. The chain carries TRBV10-1 and TRBJ2-2; 10 nucleotides line up with TRBD1. The J segment lost 7 bases and the V segment lost 3 bases, leaving 5 bases of the junction unmatched. The CDR3 is made up of 15 amino acids. The germline V gene encodes CDR1 WNHNN and CDR2 SYGVQD (reference sequence).

The chain carries TRBV2 and TRBJ2-3; 7 positions match TRBD1. Germline lookup yields CDR1 SNHLY and CDR2 FYNNEI. CDR3 length: 14 amino acids. The ends lost 10 bases at V and 4 bases at J; junction bases unmatched: 11. As DNA, the CDR3 is TGTGCCACCCAATACCGGGACAGAGCAGATACGCAGTATTTT. This codes for CATQYRDRADTQYF.

The chain couples TRBV19 to TRBJ1-4, with TRBD1 identical over 8 bases. Germline assignment: CDR1 LNHDA and CDR2 SQIVND (reference sequence). The CDR3 extends over 15 amino acids. Trimming removed 6 bases from V and 8 bases from J; junction bases left unmatched: 11. The CDR3 coding sequence is TGTGCCAGTAGCCCTCGGACAGGGCGGGAAGAAAAACTGTTTTTT. This encodes CASSPRTGREEKLFF.

The V call is TRBV28, the J call TRBJ2-7; 7 bases map to TRBD2. The CDR3 loop spans 14 amino acids. CDR1 and CDR2 (germline): MDHEN, SYDVKM. V gave up 4 bases and J gave up 2 bases; unmatched junction bases: 5. CDR3 residues: CASSSGGLAYEQYF. CDR3 nucleotide sequence: TGTGCCAGCAGTTCCGGAGGACTAGCCTACGAGCAGTACTTC.

V usage is TRBV5-1 and J usage is TRBJ1-6, with D possibly matching TRBD1 (6 bases). Germline loops: CDR1 SGHRS, CDR2 YFSETQ. This CDR3 is 18 amino acids long. Trimming pared 0 bases from V and 6 bases from J, leaving 19 bases between. Here the CDR3 DNA reads TGCGCCAGCAGCTTGGGGGGGCAACTTCATATGAGTAATTCACCCCTCCACTTT. Amino acids: CASSLGGQLHMSNSPLHF.

The chain joins TRBV6-5 to TRBJ1-2; possible D gene TRBD1, 5 bases. The V gene lost 4 bases and the J gene lost 4 bases, with 13 bases spanning the gap. Germline CDR1 and CDR2: MNHEY and SVGAGI. The CDR3 loop spans 14 amino acids. The CDR3 coding sequence is TGTGCCAGCAGTTCGCCCCAGGGAGGCTATGGCTACACCTTC. Translated, it gives CASSSPQGGYGYTF.

The V and J genes are TRBV2 and TRBJ2-7; D possibly corresponds to TRBD1 (6 bases). V shed 5 bases and J shed 7 bases, with 18 bases lying between them. CDR1 and CDR2 from the germline V gene are SNHLY and FYNNEI. The CDR3 runs to 14 residues. CDR3 sequence: CASSPFQGLGEQYF. In nucleotides, the CDR3 is TGTGCCAGCAGTCCGTTTCAGGGGCTGGGGGAGCAGTACTTC.

The rearrangement joins TRBV27 to TRBJ2-7, with D unresolved. The germline gives CDR1 MNHEY, CDR2 SMNVEV (reference sequence). Deletions cut 2 bases from V and 4 bases from J, with 6 bases between. The CDR3 spans 12 residues. This CDR3 reads CASSLLGYEQYF. For the CDR3, the DNA is TGTGCCAGCAGTTTACTAGGTTACGAGCAGTACTTC.

V gene TRBV11-3 combines with J gene TRBJ1-1; TRBD1 matches at 7 bases. The junction had 11 bases not matched to a gene; V was cut back by 4 bases and J by 0 bases. The CDR3 covers 17 residues. Germline CDR1 and CDR2: SGHNT and YENEEA. The chain's CDR3 is CASSSDGWDSLNTEAFF. For the CDR3, the DNA is TGTGCCAGCAGCTCCGACGGATGGGACAGCTTGAACACTGAAGCTTTCTTT.

The sample holds one count of this clone. The chain combines TRBV30 with TRBJ1-2, with 7 bases fitting TRBD1. The CDR3 sequence is 13 residues long. J lost 3 bases, V lost 3 bases, and 4 bases had no gene match. Germline-derived CDR1 and CDR2 are GTSNPN and SVGIG (reference sequence). The CDR3, as DNA: TGTGCCTGGAGCCCCGGGACAGACTATGGCTACACCTTC. Protein sequence: CAWSPGTDYGYTF.

The chain links TRBV5-5 to TRBJ1-4, with D uncertain. The CDR3 is made up of 14 amino acids. Germline lookup yields CDR1 SGHKS and CDR2 YYEKEE (reference sequence). V was cut by 4 bases and J by 8 bases, with 15 bases left in between. The CDR3 nucleotides read TGTGCCAGCAGCCCAGTTAATGCGGGGGAAAAACTGTTTTTT. Protein sequence: CASSPVNAGEKLFF.

Only one count was recorded for this clone. The chain employs TRBV2 and TRBJ1-6; no reliable D call. Germline CDR1 SNHLY, CDR2 FYNNEI. This CDR3 is built from 12 residues. The ends were cut back, 11 bases at V and 4 bases at J, with 9 bases in the middle. The CDR3 is CAGADYNSPLHF. The CDR3 nucleotides are TGTGCCGGAGCCGATTATAATTCACCCCTCCACTTT.

This sequence joins TRBV6-5 and TRBJ2-2; D is perhaps TRBD1 (6 bases). The V and J ends lost 6 bases and 2 bases respectively, with 10 bases between them. Germline loops: CDR1 MNHEY, CDR2 SVGAGI. This CDR3 is 14 amino acids long. The CDR3 DNA follows: TGTGCCAGCAGCGGACAGCCCAACACCGGGGAGCTGTTTTTT. Protein: CASSGQPNTGELFF.

The chain employs TRBV27 and TRBJ2-1; maybe TRBD2 (5 bases). V was shortened by 3 bases and J by 2 bases, with 8 bases between the two germline ends. CDR3 length: 14 amino acids. CDR1 MNHEY and CDR2 SMNVEV come from the germline V gene (reference sequence). The CDR3 here is CASSFRGAYNEQFF. CDR3 sequence (DNA): TGTGCCAGCAGTTTCCGGGGAGCCTACAATGAGCAGTTCTTC.

The gene calls are TRBV27 and TRBJ1-2; weak D call: TRBD1 (6 bases). This CDR3 region has 15 residues. V dropped 6 bases and J dropped 2 bases, with 16 bases sitting between them. The germline V gene encodes CDR1 MNHEY and CDR2 SMNVEV (reference sequence). The CDR3 sequence is CASSRYRDTNYGYTF. The DNA for the CDR3 is TGTGCCAGCAGCCGGTACCGGGACACGAACTATGGCTACACCTTC.

This chain uses TRBV15 with TRBJ1-2, with 7 bases that match TRBD1. Losses at the gene ends were 0 bases for V and 8 bases for J; bases not matched to a gene: 6. This CDR3 spans 14 amino acids. Germline V lookup: CDR1 LNHNV, CDR2 YYDKDF (reference sequence). The CDR3 loop reads CATSRERRGYGYTF. The CDR3 nucleotides are TGTGCCACCAGCAGAGAACGCAGGGGGTACGGCTACACCTTC.

The chain combines TRBV5-1 with TRBJ1-1, with D possibly TRBD1 on 6 matching bases. Germline V gene data show CDR1 as SGHRS and CDR2 as YFSETQ. V was cut by 2 bases and J by 0 bases, with 14 bases left in between. The CDR3 totals 16 residues. CDR3 coding DNA: TGCGCCAGCAGCTTACCGCCGACAGGACTGAACACTGAAGCTTTCTTT. Translated: CASSLPPTGLNTEAFF.